These 15 T cell receptor beta chains were all obtained from the same sample, sequenced in a study of Graves' ophthalmopathy and Graves' hyperthyroidism (dated by TCRdb to the late 2010s). TCRdb lists the instrument as Illumina HiSeq 2000. For repertoire sequencing, TCR beta CDR3 regions were amplified from RNA transcripts. The first round was an RT-PCR using HTBI primers with the Qiagen OneStep RT-PCR kit, and this first round was followed by a second-round multiplex PCR, then size selection and purification. TCRdb's own reprocessing of the public reads used fastp at Q25 and MiXCR and kept productive beta chains. One record per CDR3 amino acid sequence lists the most common genes and DNA. Recorded for this sample are about 200,000 distinct CDR3 sequences; roughly 29% of them occurred a single time. Of the sample, 9.1% falls within the top ten clones. What was sequenced was peripheral blood. The receptors stem from a man between 45 and 60 years old with Graves' ophthalmopathy. Donor details come from another sample of the same person, matched by shared clones.

The sample holds many counts of this clonotype. This rearrangement joins TRBV9 to TRBJ2-2; 7 nucleotides line up with TRBD1. The J segment lost 4 bases and the V segment lost 5 bases, leaving 8 bases of the junction unmatched. The CDR3 has 15 residues. CDR1 and CDR2 (germline): SGDLS, YYNGEE. CDR3 sequence (DNA): TGTGCCAGCAGGACCGGGACAGAGGCCACCGGGGAGCTGTTTTTT. Translation gives CASRTGTEATGELFF.

This clonotype was found many times. The V and J genes are TRBV4-3 and TRBJ1-6; 8 bases are a match to TRBD1. The CDR3 length is 18 residues. Germline assignment: CDR1 LGHNA and CDR2 YSLEER. After removal of 0 bases from V and 7 bases from J, the junction contained 11 bases not matched to a gene. As DNA, the CDR3 is TGCGCCAGCAGCCAAGACCGGGCGACAGGGGCTAGGAATTCACCCCTCCACTTT. It codes for CASSQDRATGARNSPLHF.

Written as DNA, the CDR3 is TGCAGTGCTAGAGATCAGCGGGAGGGCGGAGAGACCCAGTACTTC. Its translation is CSARDQREGGETQYF. This sequence joins TRBV20-1 and TRBJ2-5; 10 bases match TRBD2. The germline V gene has CDR1 DFQATT and CDR2 SNEGSKA (reference sequence). The V gene end was trimmed by 0 bases and the J gene end by 4 bases; junction bases not matched to a gene: 5. This CDR3 is built from 15 residues.

The J gene is TRBJ1-5, the V gene TRBV12-5; D gene ambiguous. Looked up from germline, CDR1 is LGHNT and CDR2 is FRNRAP. V lost 11 bases and J lost 5, with 10 bases in between. The CDR3 runs to 11 residues. The CDR3 here is CAGMFHQPQHF. The CDR3, as DNA: TGTGCTGGCATGTTCCATCAGCCCCAGCATTTT.

This clonotype turned up a few times. V usage is TRBV10-1 and J usage is TRBJ1-6; D is ambiguous. The germline gives CDR1 WNHNN, CDR2 SYGVQD (reference sequence). This CDR3 region has 13 residues. Trimming shortened V by 2 bases and J by 10 bases, and 9 bases separated the two germline ends. The CDR3 nucleotides read TGCGCCAGCAGTGAGGCTTCTGGCTCACCCCTCCACTTT. Translating it yields CASSEASGSPLHF.

The J gene is TRBJ2-5, the V gene TRBV5-1; 12 positions match TRBD2. Germline-derived CDR1 and CDR2 are SGHRS and YFSETQ. V dropped 2 bases and J dropped 2; count of bases not matched to a gene: 4. CDR3 length equals 16 residues. The DNA for the CDR3 is TGCGCCAGCAGCTTAGACGGGACTAGCGGGCAAGAGACCCAGTACTTC. It translates to CASSLDGTSGQETQYF.

This clonotype was picked up many times. The rearrangement uses TRBV28 and TRBJ2-7; D not certain. The V gene's germline CDR1 is MDHEN and CDR2 SYDVKM. V gave up 3 bases and J gave up 7 bases, with 4 bases separating them. The CDR3 consists of 10 residues. CDR3 DNA: TGTGCCAGCAGTTTTCGGGAGCAGTACTTC. Translated: CASSFREQYF.

The chain recombines TRBV28 with TRBJ2-7, with D uncertain. V was trimmed by 4 bases and J by 3 bases, leaving 13 bases between them. This CDR3 region has 14 residues. CDR1 and CDR2 (germline): MDHEN, SYDVKM. The CDR3 DNA reads as TGTGCCAGCAGTTCCCCCCCAGCACACTACGAGCAGTACTTC. It is translated as CASSSPPAHYEQYF.

The table lists this clonotype with many counts. A single base separates this from a much larger clone, so it may be a read error. This chain joins TRBV28 and TRBJ2-2; TRBD2 aligns across 9 bases. CDR3 length: 16 amino acids. Unmatched junction bases numbered 11, after V lost 6 bases and J lost 6 bases. Germline lookup yields CDR1 MDHEN and CDR2 SYDVKM. CDR3 protein: CASRPSSGRSAGELFF. In DNA, the CDR3 is TGTGCCAGCAGGCCCTCAAGCGGGAGGAGTGCCGGGGAGCTGTTTTTT.

This clonotype was detected ten times or more. The V call is TRBV7-9, the J call TRBJ2-7; D unresolved. Germline V gene lookup returns CDR1 SEHNR and CDR2 FQNEAQ (reference sequence). This CDR3 comprises 13 residues. V was clipped by 1 base and J by 1 base, with 5 bases between them. For the CDR3, the DNA is TGTGCCAGCAGCTTAGACATTTCCTACGAGCAGTACTTC. Translation: CASSLDISYEQYF.

This clonotype was counted at least ten times. The genes are TRBV6-2 or TRBV6-3 and TRBJ2-7; no clear D. The germline CDR1 and CDR2 sequences are MNHEY and SVGEGT. V gave up 6 bases and J gave up 6 bases, with 18 bases separating them. This CDR3 spans 14 amino acids. CDR3 sequence: CASSSPTRGREQYF. For the CDR3, the DNA is TGTGCCAGCAGCTCCCCCACGCGTGGTCGCGAGCAGTACTTC.

V usage is TRBV5-1 and J usage is TRBJ1-2; D gene unclear. The CDR3 length is 11 residues. Germline V lookup: CDR1 SGHRS, CDR2 YFSETQ. V lost 4 bases and J 8 bases, leaving 9 bases between the germline ends. CDR3 residues: CASSLGLGYTF. For the CDR3, the DNA is TGCGCCAGCAGCCTCGGACTGGGCTACACCTTC.

This clonotype was seen a handful of times. The rearrangement joins TRBV12-3 or TRBV12-4 to TRBJ1-6, with D tentatively TRBD1 (5 bases). CDR3 size: 15 residues. V shed 1 base and J shed 10 bases, with 14 bases lying between them. CDR3 nucleotides: TGTGCCAGCAGTTTAGACAGGAGGGGCGGGTCACCCCTCCACTTT. It specifies CASSLDRRGGSPLHF.

In its sample, this clonotype was seen many times. The DNA for the CDR3 is TGTGCCAGCTCACCAATGACAGAACTTGGCTACACCTTC. Translation gives CASSPMTELGYTF. The chain has TRBV18 and TRBJ1-2; D possibly corresponds to TRBD1 (5 bases). From germline, CDR1 is KGHSH and CDR2 LQKENI. V was shortened by 2 bases and J by 7 bases, with 11 bases between the two germline ends. CDR3 length: 13 residues.

This clonotype was observed at least ten times. The chain is built from TRBV20-1 and TRBJ2-7, with 7 positions matching TRBD2. V lost 0 bases and J lost 0; bases outside the gene matches: 5. Germline V gene lookup returns CDR1 DFQATT and CDR2 SNEGSKA (reference sequence). The CDR3 extends over 15 amino acids. Here the CDR3 DNA reads TGCAGTGCTAGAGATGGTGGGAGGGCCTCCTACGAGCAGTACTTC. Its protein product is CSARDGGRASYEQYF.